Shown below are 29 T cell receptor beta chains from a single sample sequenced in a study of response to subunit inactivated influenza vaccine. Each CDR3 protein gets one entry after TCRdb re-called the RT-PCR reads with MiXCR. The sample carries hundreds of thousands of distinct CDR3 sequences, around 14% recorded once. The source was PBMCs from blood, collected about 14 days before vaccination. The receptors here all came from a man aged 50 or older who received an inactivated influenza vaccine.

CDR3 residues: CASSKTGVGNSPLHF. As DNA, the CDR3 is TGTGCCAGCAGTAAGACAGGGGTGGGAAATTCACCCCTCCACTTT. The genes are TRBV28 and TRBJ1-6; the match to TRBD1 covers 8 bases. The germline V gene encodes CDR1 MDHEN and CDR2 SYDVKM. The V gene end was trimmed by 5 bases and the J gene end by 7 bases; junction bases not matched to a gene: 7. The CDR3 length is 15 residues.

This clonotype has ten or more counts. The rearrangement uses TRBV12-3 or TRBV12-4 and TRBJ2-4; TRBD1 might be the D (5 bases). With 6 bases removed from V and 4 bases from J, the gap between germline ends came to 10 bases. This CDR3 comprises 13 residues. The CDR3 DNA reads as TGTGCCAGCAGCGACCCAGGGAAAAACATTCAGTACTTC. It encodes CASSDPGKNIQYF.

This clonotype was counted only a few times. V gene TRBV5-1 combines with J gene TRBJ2-3; maybe TRBD2 (6 bases). From germline, CDR1 is SGHRS and CDR2 YFSETQ. V gave up 4 bases and J gave up 2 bases, with 17 bases separating them. The CDR3 is 16 amino acids. The CDR3 sequence is CASSLTGTPDTDTQYF. In DNA, the CDR3 is TGCGCCAGCAGCCTAACCGGGACTCCCGACACAGATACGCAGTATTTT.

The chain is built from TRBV20-1 and TRBJ2-1; 11 positions match TRBD2. The CDR3 has 15 amino acids. J lost 7 bases, V lost 3 bases, and 8 bases had no gene match. In germline, CDR1 is DFQATT, CDR2 SNEGSKA (reference sequence). The CDR3 is CSARALAGAGNEQFF. CDR3 nucleotide sequence: TGCAGTGCTAGGGCACTAGCGGGAGCGGGGAATGAGCAGTTCTTC.

This clonotype was observed a handful of times. The V and J genes are TRBV3-1 and TRBJ2-2; 7 nucleotides match TRBD2. The CDR3 covers 16 residues. The V and J ends lost 4 bases and 1 base, in that order; junction bases with no gene match: 6. Germline-derived CDR1 and CDR2 are LGHDT and YNNKEL (reference sequence). The CDR3 DNA reads as TGTGCCAGCAGCCCTCGAGCTAGCGGGAACACCGGGGAGCTGTTTTTT. It codes for CASSPRASGNTGELFF.

The rearrangement joins TRBV7-9 to TRBJ1-2; the D gene is possibly TRBD1 (5 bases). CDR3 length: 14 residues. The V end lost 5 bases, the J end lost 4 bases, and 14 bases lay between the germline ends. Germline CDR1 reads SEHNR; CDR2 reads FQNEAQ (reference sequence). The CDR3 region has the DNA TGTGCCAGCAGCGAAAACGACAGTGGCTATGGCTACACCTTC. It specifies CASSENDSGYGYTF.

This clonotype appeared a single time. The rearrangement links TRBV20-1 to TRBJ2-1; D is unclear. The CDR3 spans 16 residues. Trimming took off 0 bases at V and 0 bases at J, with 12 bases between the two ends. The germline V gene has CDR1 DFQATT and CDR2 SNEGSKA (reference sequence). The CDR3 DNA sequence: TGCAGTGCTAGAGACCCCCTCGGTCCCTCCTACAATGAGCAGTTCTTC. It specifies CSARDPLGPSYNEQFF.

This clonotype has at least ten counts. The chain links TRBV5-4 to TRBJ2-1; D not resolved. CDR3 length equals 16 residues. V was pared by 1 base and J by 6 bases, with 17 bases between. The V gene's germline CDR1 is SGHNT and CDR2 YYREEE (reference sequence). The CDR3 sequence is CASSLWVDGRSNEQFF. The CDR3 DNA reads as TGTGCCAGCAGCTTGTGGGTGGATGGCAGGAGCAATGAGCAGTTCTTC.

The rearrangement joins TRBV20-1 to TRBJ2-2; D is perhaps TRBD2 (6 bases). Germline CDR1 is DFQATT and CDR2 is SNEGSKA (reference sequence). The V end lost 0 bases, the J end lost 3 bases, and 14 bases lay between the germline ends. There are 16 residues in the CDR3. The CDR3 DNA sequence: TGCAGTGCTAGAGAGTCGGGAGTGAAATACACCGGGGAGCTGTTTTTT. Amino acids: CSARESGVKYTGELFF.

The rearrangement uses TRBV20-1 and TRBJ2-3; 7 bases line up with TRBD2. Trimming at V came to 1 base and at J to 3 bases, leaving 4 bases not matched to a gene. Germline CDR1 reads DFQATT; CDR2 reads SNEGSKA (reference sequence). CDR3 size: 14 residues. This chain's CDR3 is CSARVREITDTQYF. The CDR3 bases are TGCAGTGCTAGAGTGCGGGAGATTACAGATACGCAGTATTTT.

The table lists this clonotype with many counts. The J gene is TRBJ1-1, the V gene TRBV6-2 or TRBV6-3, with TRBD1 as a possible D gene (5 bases). V lost 7 bases, J lost 5 bases, and 14 bases lay in between. The CDR3 loop spans 13 amino acids. CDR1 and CDR2 (germline): MNHEY, SVGEGT. The CDR3, as DNA: TGTGCCAGCACCCAAGGTGGGGGGACTGAAGCTTTCTTT. Translation gives CASTQGGGTEAFF.

The V and J genes are TRBV27 and TRBJ1-5, with D perhaps TRBD1 (6 bases). This CDR3 is 17 amino acids long. From germline, CDR1 is MNHEY and CDR2 SMNVEV (reference sequence). V gave up 6 bases and J gave up 2 bases, with 20 bases separating them. This chain's CDR3 is CASSRAIQGRGNQPQHF. In DNA, the CDR3 is TGTGCCAGCAGCCGAGCAATCCAGGGGAGGGGCAATCAGCCCCAGCATTTT.

The table lists this clonotype with many counts. The chain joins TRBV12-3 or TRBV12-4 to TRBJ2-7; 11 bases line up with TRBD2. J was trimmed by 4 bases and V by 6 bases; bases with no gene match: 5. The CDR3 has 14 residues. CDR3 bases: TGTGCCAGCAGAAGTAGCGGGAGGGCGTACGAGCAGTACTTC. As protein: CASRSSGRAYEQYF.

The chain employs TRBV27 and TRBJ2-7, with D possibly matching TRBD2 (6 bases). Trimming took off 3 bases at V and 6 bases at J, with 15 bases between the two ends. This CDR3 is 14 amino acids long. Germline V gene lookup returns CDR1 MNHEY and CDR2 SMNVEV (reference sequence). The CDR3 coding sequence is TGTGCCAGCAGTTTTGAGGGGAGGTGGTCCGAGCAGTACTTC. Translation: CASSFEGRWSEQYF.

This chain connects TRBV7-2 to TRBJ2-1, with 7 bases fitting TRBD2. The CDR3 is made up of 13 amino acids. CDR1 is SGHTA, CDR2 FQGNSA, per germline. V was clipped by 4 bases and J by 8 bases; unmatched bases: 5. CDR3 protein: CASSSGLGYEQFF. The CDR3 nucleotides are TGTGCCAGCAGCTCCGGACTAGGATATGAGCAGTTCTTC.

There are a few counts of this clonotype. The chain recombines TRBV18 with TRBJ1-5; D uncertain. This CDR3 contains 13 residues. Germline CDR1 and CDR2: KGHSH and LQKENI. V was cut by 2 bases and J by 5 bases, with 7 bases left in between. In DNA form, the CDR3 reads TGTGCCAGCTCACCAGGGTCTCATCAGCCCCAGCATTTT. Its translation is CASSPGSHQPQHF.

The table lists this clonotype with a few counts. The chain joins TRBV6-2 or TRBV6-3 to TRBJ2-1, with a possible D match to TRBD2 (6 bases). V dropped 5 bases and J dropped 4 bases, with 18 bases sitting between them. The CDR3 is made up of 16 amino acids. Germline V gene sequence: CDR1 MNHEY, CDR2 SVGEGT. CDR3 region: CASSQKDYYLYNEQFF. The CDR3, as DNA: TGTGCCAGCAGTCAAAAGGACTATTACCTTTACAATGAGCAGTTCTTC.

This clonotype has just a few counts. The chain carries TRBV3-1 and TRBJ2-7, with D perhaps being TRBD1 or TRBD2 (5 bases each). V lost 8 bases and J 7 bases, leaving 21 bases between the germline ends. Looked up from germline, CDR1 is LGHDT and CDR2 is YNNKEL (reference sequence). CDR3 length equals 14 residues. CDR3 residues: CASGPRGEKGEQYF. For the CDR3, the DNA is TGTGCCAGCGGACCCCGGGGAGAGAAGGGGGAGCAGTACTTC.

This clonotype was found a few times. The V gene is TRBV2, the J gene TRBJ1-1; 9 nucleotides align to TRBD1. This CDR3 region has 16 residues. Trimming removed 5 bases from V and 0 bases from J; junction bases left unmatched: 7. The germline CDR1 and CDR2 sequences are SNHLY and FYNNEI. The CDR3 protein is CASSPGTGYLNTEAFF. Here the CDR3 DNA reads TGTGCCAGCAGTCCCGGGACAGGGTATTTGAACACTGAAGCTTTCTTT. The full variable domain, in which reference TRBV2 and TRBJ1-1 provide the parts outside the CDR3, is EPEVTQTPSHQVTQMGQEVILRCVPISNHLYFYWYRQILGQKVEFLVSFYNNEISEKSEIFDDQFSVERPDGSNFTLKIRSTKLEDSAMYFCASSPGTGYLNTEAFFGQGTRLTVV.

The chain carries TRBV11-2 and TRBJ2-7; no clear D. Trimming stripped 5 bases from V and 0 bases from J, with 17 bases between. The length of the CDR3 is 16 residues. Looked up from germline, CDR1 is SGHAT and CDR2 is FQNNGV. The CDR3 nucleotides read TGTGCCAGCAGCCCACGCCCTGTGGGCCTCTCCTACGAGCAGTACTTC. This translates into CASSPRPVGLSYEQYF.

This clonotype was detected a few times. The rearrangement links TRBV4-1 to TRBJ1-6; the D gene is possibly TRBD1 (6 bases). Per the germline V gene, CDR1 is MGHRA and CDR2 is YSYEKL. V lost 0 bases to trimming and J lost 14 bases, with 8 bases between them. The CDR3 extends over 12 amino acids. The CDR3 DNA reads TGCGCCAGCAGCCAAGATACAGGGACCCTCCACTTT. Its translation: CASSQDTGTLHF.

In its sample, this clonotype was seen a few times. The chain links TRBV12-3 or TRBV12-4 to TRBJ1-1; D is possibly TRBD1 (5 bases). Between the trimmed V and J ends, which lost 5 bases and 1 base, there was a span of 20 bases. This CDR3 has 17 residues. CDR3 protein: CASSLTLGVLTNTEAFF. CDR3 nucleotides: TGTGCCAGCAGTCTAACGTTGGGGGTCCTTACGAACACTGAAGCTTTCTTT.

This clonotype was seen only a few times. One end of the junction fails to match germline, which may point to a read error. V gene TRBV6-2 or TRBV6-3 combines with J gene TRBJ1-5, with unresolved D. The CDR3 is 16 residues long. Germline lookup yields CDR1 MNHEY and CDR2 SVGEGT. This CDR3 reads CASSYSRSYNKGPQHF. The DNA of the CDR3 is TGTGCCAGCAGCTACTCTAGATCATATAACAAGGGGCCCCAGCATTTT.

This clonotype was seen a handful of times. The CDR3 loop reads CASSDFLRDTQYF. Here the CDR3 DNA reads TGTGCCAGCAGTGATTTCTTAAGGGATACGCAGTATTTT. The chain uses TRBV2 and TRBJ2-3; D call uncertain. This CDR3 is built from 13 residues. Trimming stripped 3 bases from V and 6 bases from J, with 10 bases between. Germline CDR1 is SNHLY and CDR2 is FYNNEI.

The rearrangement joins TRBV7-2 to TRBJ2-1; 10 positions agree with TRBD2. The V segment lost 4 bases and the J segment 9 bases; nucleotides outside the gene matches: 15. There are 17 residues in the CDR3. Germline CDR1 SGHTA, CDR2 FQGNSA. The CDR3 bases are TGTGCCAGCAGCTCTATGACTAGCGGGTGGCCTATGGGTGAGCAGTTCTTC. This gives the protein CASSSMTSGWPMGEQFF.

This clonotype has only one observation. An end of the junction differs from the germline gene, which may be a read error. The V call is TRBV4-2, the J call TRBJ2-5, with 9 bases aligning to TRBD1. The germline gives CDR1 LGHNA, CDR2 YNFKEQ. The CDR3 covers 14 residues. CDR3 sequence (DNA): TGTGCCAGCAGCAAAGACAGGGGGATCGAGACCCAGTACTTC. Its protein is CASSKDRGIETQYF.

The chain joins TRBV6-5 to TRBJ1-4, with a tentative D call TRBD1 (5 bases). Looked up from germline, CDR1 is MNHEY and CDR2 is SVGAGI. This CDR3 has 15 amino acids. The germline V and J ends were trimmed by 1 base and 2 bases, with 8 bases remaining between them. Here the CDR3 DNA reads TGTGCCAGCAGTTACTTCGGGGGGACTAATGAAAAACTGTTTTTT. Protein: CASSYFGGTNEKLFF.

This clonotype was seen ten or more times. The rearrangement links TRBV5-1 to TRBJ1-1, with D perhaps TRBD1 (5 bases). Germline V CDR1 and CDR2: SGHRS, YFSETQ. CDR3 length equals 11 residues. Trimming removed 0 bases from V and 8 bases from J, with 5 bases in between. This chain's CDR3 is CASSLEGEAFF. The DNA of the CDR3 is TGCGCCAGCAGCTTGGAGGGGGAAGCTTTCTTT.

V and J are TRBV30 and TRBJ1-5; D ambiguous. Germline CDR1 is GTSNPN and CDR2 is SVGIG (reference sequence). With 4 bases removed from V and 3 bases from J, the gap between germline ends came to 7 bases. This CDR3 has 12 residues. CDR3 protein: CAWTRNNQPQHF. The CDR3 region has the DNA TGTGCCTGGACCAGGAACAATCAGCCCCAGCATTTT.